This is a list of T cell receptor beta chains from one sample in a study of cytomegalovirus exposure and HLA in healthy donors. Some clones are missing from TCRdb's copy, which holds only in-frame ones; the method was immunoSEQ multiplex PCR. The sample carries 110,000 or so clones, under 85% recorded once. Sequenced sample: PBMCs. The source of these receptors is a man aged 35 to 55 in good health and CMV-seropositive. Both conserved end residues are part of each CDR3. The D gene is left open where the match is weak. Rows give clone size only sometimes, using once, few, many, or a class for an expanded clone.

.	TRBD2	TRBV4-1	TRBJ2-5	TGCGCCAGCAGCCAGCGGGGGGCGCAAGAGACCCAGTACTTC	CASSQRGAQETQYF
.	TRBD2	TRBV29-1	TRBJ2-7	TGCAGCGTTGTAGCGGGGGGGCGACGACCCTACGAGCAGTACTTC	CSVVAGGRRPYEQYF
.	.	TRBV27	TRBJ2-7	TGTGCCAGCAGTTCCCCTGGGAGAGGGCTAGCCTACGAGCAGTACTTC	CASSSPGRGLAYEQYF
.	.	TRBV4-2	TRBJ1-1	TGTGCCAGCAGCCAGGGGACAACTAAGAGGACTGAAGCTTTCTTT	CASSQGTTKRTEAFF
few	.	TRBV27	TRBJ1-2	TGTGCCAGCGGAGGGGTGGCGTTCTATGGCTACACCTTC	CASGGVAFYGYTF
.	.	TRBV9	TRBJ2-5	TGTGCCAGCAGCGTAGCCCCAACACACCAAGAGACCCAGTACTTC	CASSVAPTHQETQYF
few	.	TRBV7-2	TRBJ1-1	TGTGCCAGCAGGCGTCACAGGGCCATGAACACTGAAGCTTTCTTT	CASRRHRAMNTEAFF
.	TRBD2	TRBV7-9	TRBJ2-5	TGTGCCAGCAGCTCCGGGGGACTAGCGGGGAAAGAGACCCAGTACTTC	CASSSGGLAGKETQYF
.	TRBD1	TRBV7-2	TRBJ2-7	TGTGCCAGCAGCTCGGGGGGGACAGGGGGCTCCCACGAGCAGTACTTC	CASSSGGTGGSHEQYF
few	.	TRBV7-2	TRBJ2-5	TGTGCCAGCAGCTTAGGGTCCGGGACATACAGACCCCGAGAGACCCAGTACTTC	CASSLGSGTYRPRETQYF
.	TRBD1	TRBV6-1	TRBJ2-7	TGTGCCAGCCGAGACAGGGGGTTGGACGAGCAGTACTTC	CASRDRGLDEQYF
.	.	TRBV11-2	TRBJ1-2	TGTGCCAGCAGCTCGATCAGGGGTAACTATGGCTACACCTTC	CASSSIRGNYGYTF
few	.	TRBV20-1	TRBJ2-5	TGCAGTGCTAACAGCCAAGAGACCCAGTACTTC	CSANSQETQYF
few	.	TRBV6-6	TRBJ1-1	TGTGCCAGCACACCACAGGGTGTAGGCACTGAAGCTTTCTTT	CASTPQGVGTEAFF
once	TRBD2	TRBV19	TRBJ2-3	TGTGCCAGTAGTATGGACGGGGGGGCTGCAGATACGCAGTATTTT	CASSMDGGAADTQYF
few	.	TRBV19	TRBJ1-6	TGTGCCAGTAGTATAGGAGACAATCGGTCACCCCTCCACTTT	CASSIGDNRSPLHF
many	.	TRBV5-8	TRBJ1-2	TGTGCCAGCAGCTTTTCCGGGTCTCAATATGGCTACACCTTC	CASSFSGSQYGYTF
few	.	TRBV7-3	TRBJ2-5	TGTGCCAGCAGCTTGGGTCTAGCGGAGACCCAGTACTTC	CASSLGLAETQYF
few	TRBD1	TRBV7-3	TRBJ2-1	TGTGCCAGCAGCCCTGGACAGGGAAAAGGTGAGCAGTTCTTC	CASSPGQGKGEQFF
.	.	TRBV6-5	TRBJ1-2	TGTGCCAGCAGTTTTCGTGGAGGGCAGGGTTCTGGTGGCTACACCTTC	CASSFRGGQGSGGYTF
.	TRBD1	TRBV5-1	TRBJ2-3	TGCGCCAGCAGCTGGGACAGGGGATCCCCACCAGATACGCAGTATTTT	CASSWDRGSPPDTQYF
.	.	TRBV5-4	TRBJ2-7	TGTGCCAGCTCAACAAACGACGAGCAGTACTTC	CASSTNDEQYF
.	TRBD1	TRBV4-2	TRBJ1-1	TGTGCCAGCAGCCACCAACGTGGACAGGGGAACACTGAAGCTTTCTTT	CASSHQRGQGNTEAFF
.	.	TRBV18	TRBJ2-5	TGTGCCAGCTCCCCATTGCCGACGGAAGGGAGAGAGACCCAGTACTTC	CASSPLPTEGRETQYF
.	TRBD2	TRBV15	TRBJ2-3	TGTGCCACCAGCAGAGTAGCGGGGGCGACCGCGGCTACGCAGTATTTT	CATSRVAGATAATQYF
.	TRBD1	TRBV7-2	TRBJ2-3	TGTGCCAGCAGCCCCGGGACAGGGGGGTATACGCAGTATTTT	CASSPGTGGYTQYF
.	TRBD2	TRBV14	TRBJ2-3	TGTGCCAGCAGCTCCGGGACTAGCGGTGATACGCAGTATTTT	CASSSGTSGDTQYF
.	.	TRBV28	TRBJ2-7	TGTGCCAGCAGTGCCCAGTCCCCCCCCTACGAGCAGTACTTC	CASSAQSPPYEQYF
.	.	TRBV6-6	TRBJ1-2	TGTGCCAGCAGTTACGGGGGGGCCTCTAACTATGGCTACACCTTC	CASSYGGASNYGYTF
.	.	TRBV15	TRBJ2-3	TGTGCCACCAGCAATAGTATTGGTAGCTCAGATACGCAGTATTTT	CATSNSIGSSDTQYF
.	.	TRBV4-3	TRBJ1-2	TGCGCCAGCAGCCAAGATCGAGGGACAACGAACCGGGCTGGCTACACCTTC	CASSQDRGTTNRAGYTF
.	.	TRBV5-1	TRBJ2-7	TGCGCCAGCACCCCCGGGTGGGGAGGTATGACCTACGAGCAGTACTTC	CASTPGWGGMTYEQYF
.	.	TRBV9	TRBJ2-1	TGTGCCAGCAGCGTGGGGGGTGTGGGGGTCAATGAGCAGTTCTTC	CASSVGGVGVNEQFF
few	TRBD1	TRBV7-8	TRBJ2-5	TGTGCCAGCAGCTTAAGACAGGGGCCGTCAGAGACCCAGTACTTC	CASSLRQGPSETQYF
once	.	TRBV6-6	TRBJ2-7	TGTGCCAGCAGCCCACCTGAGTCCGAGCAGTACTTC	CASSPPESEQYF
.	TRBD1	TRBV4-3	TRBJ2-3	TGCGCCAGCAGCCAAGAGCAGGGGGGCACAGATACGCAGTATTTT	CASSQEQGGTDTQYF
.	TRBD2	TRBV28	TRBJ2-7	TGTGCCAGCAGTTTATCGCGGGGGGGCACCTACGAGCAGTACTTC	CASSLSRGGTYEQYF
.	.	TRBV28	TRBJ2-5	TGTGCCAGCAGTTTATGGGACAGTCAAGAGACCCAGTACTTC	CASSLWDSQETQYF
.	TRBD1	TRBV28	TRBJ1-1	TGTGCCAGCAGTGCTAGGGACAGGGGATCGCTCACTGAAGCTTTCTTT	CASSARDRGSLTEAFF
.	TRBD2	TRBV2	TRBJ2-5	TGTGCCAGCAAACGACTAGCGGGGGACCAAGAGACCCAGTACTTC	CASKRLAGDQETQYF
once	TRBD1	TRBV9	TRBJ1-2	TGTGCCAGCAGCACATGGACAGGGGGCGCGGTTGCCGGCTACACCTTC	CASSTWTGGAVAGYTF
few	.	TRBV2	TRBJ2-1	TGTGCCAGCAGTGAAGCGAATCCGGGGGGCCGGAATGAGCAGTTCTTC	CASSEANPGGRNEQFF
.	TRBD2	TRBV6-5	TRBJ2-7	TGTGCCAGCAGTTACGGCACTAGCGGCGAGCAGTACTTC	CASSYGTSGEQYF
.	TRBD1	TRBV19	TRBJ2-7	TGTGCCAGTAGTTCCGGACAGGGGGCGTTTAACTACGAGCAGTACTTC	CASSSGQGAFNYEQYF
.	.	TRBV19	TRBJ1-4	TGTGCCAGTAGTCCGCCGCCGGGAAAAAAACTGTTTTTT	CASSPPPGKKLFF
once	TRBD2	TRBV4-3	TRBJ2-1	TGCGCCAGCAGCCAATTAGTCCAGCGGGGGCCAGAGAGCTCCTACAATGAGCAGTTCTTC	CASSQLVQRGPESSYNEQFF
.	.	TRBV6-1	TRBJ2-2	TGTGCCAGCAGTCAAATAGGGGGGGCCGGGGAGCTGTTTTTT	CASSQIGGAGELFF
.	TRBD1	TRBV7-2	TRBJ2-1	TGTGCCAGCAGCCACAGGGGTAATGAGCAGTTCTTC	CASSHRGNEQFF
.	TRBD2	TRBV29-1	TRBJ2-5	TGCAGCGTTGAACATTGGGGGGGGAACGTCAAAGAGACCCAGTACTTC	CSVEHWGGNVKETQYF
.	TRBD1	TRBV6-5	TRBJ1-6	TGTGCCAGCAGTACCCAGGGGGGTATAGATTCACCCCTCCACTTT	CASSTQGGIDSPLHF
.	TRBD1	TRBV7-3	TRBJ2-1	TGTGCCAGCAGCATCGACAGGGGGCTATACAATGAGCAGTTCTTC	CASSIDRGLYNEQFF
once	.	TRBV19	TRBJ1-1	TGTGCCAGTAGTATGATAGGGGTCACTGAAGCTTTCTTC	CASSMIGVTEAFF
.	TRBD1	TRBV4-3	TRBJ2-7	TGCGCCAGCAGCCAAGACCATCGGGACAGGTACTACGAGCAGTACTTC	CASSQDHRDRYYEQYF
.	.	TRBV10-3	TRBJ2-7	TGTGCCATCAGCGGGGGTAGCAACGAGCAGTACTTC	CAISGGSNEQYF
once	.	TRBV4-3	TRBJ1-6	TGCGCCAGCAGTCATACCGCTAGGAGGGGCCGCTCCTATAATTCACCCCTCCACTTT	CASSHTARRGRSYNSPLHF